Following are 15 T cell receptor beta chains from one sample sequenced in a study of regulatory T cells in long-lasting Graves disease (dated by TCRdb to about 2021). The library came from multiplex PCR. Sequencer: Illumina HiSeq 4000. CDR3 regions were amplified by Arm-PCR with iRepertoire HTBI primers to construct TCR beta libraries. The raw public reads went through TCRdb reprocessing: fastp at Q25, MiXCR clone calling, in-frame beta chains kept. A single entry per CDR3 protein holds the most common genes and DNA from its merged rows. The sample table records about half a million distinct CDR3 sequences; around 12% of these occur just once. The ten largest clones represent around 10% of the sample. The sample's time point label is to be understood as: newly diagnosed GD, antithyroid drugs for less than 3 months. For both TCR sequencing and RNA sequencing, RNA was extracted from PBMCs using TRIzol.

These sequences were also reported in another study, on T cells in Graves' hyperthyroidism and ophthalmopathy.

This material consisted of peripheral blood mononuclear cells (PBMCs), taken at new diagnosis, from a patient treated with antithyroid drugs. These receptor sequences come from a woman aged 25 to 39 with Graves disease. Donor details come from another sample of the same person, matched by shared clones.

This clonotype was seen more than once but under ten times. The chain is built from TRBV20-1 and TRBJ2-1; D may be TRBD2 (5 bases). The V end was cut by 5 bases, the J end by 0 bases, with 8 bases between. This CDR3 region has 13 residues. The germline gives CDR1 DFQATT, CDR2 SNEGSKA (reference sequence). CDR3 loop: CSAPGSSYNEQFF. In DNA form, the CDR3 reads TGCAGTGCTCCGGGGAGCTCCTACAATGAGCAGTTCTTC.

The chain combines TRBV11-3 with TRBJ2-2; 9 bases fit TRBD2. The J segment lost 0 bases and the V segment lost 1 base, leaving 9 bases of the junction unmatched. The germline V gene encodes CDR1 SGHNT and CDR2 YENEEA. The CDR3 is 19 residues long. The CDR3 region has the DNA TGTGCCAGCAGCTTAGTTAAGGTCCTAGCGGGAACGAACACCGGGGAGCTGTTTTTT. It specifies CASSLVKVLAGTNTGELFF. Combining the CDR3 with reference TRBV11-3 and TRBJ2-2 gives the whole variable domain EAGVVQSPRYKIIEKKQPVAFWCNPISGHNTLYWYLQNLGQGPELLIRYENEEAVDDSQLPKDRFSAERLKGVDSTLKIQPAELGDSAVYLCASSLVKVLAGTNTGELFFGEGSRLTVL.

This clonotype was counted many times. DNA for the CDR3: TGTGCCTGGAGGATGGGAATGACGACTGAAGCTTTCTTT. Translated: CAWRMGMTTEAFF. The chain joins TRBV30 to TRBJ1-1; D remains unclear. Germline assignment: CDR1 GTSNPN and CDR2 SVGIG (reference sequence). The CDR3 sequence is 13 residues long. Trimming cost V 3 bases and J 5 bases, with 13 bases left between them.

This clonotype was picked up many times. As DNA, the CDR3 is TGTGCCAGCAGCCAAACGACAGGGACCTACGAGCAGTACTTC. Translated, it gives CASSQTTGTYEQYF. This chain joins TRBV4-2 and TRBJ2-7; 7 nucleotides align to TRBD1. J lost 2 bases, V lost 2 bases, and 3 bases had no gene match. The CDR3 totals 14 residues. Looked up from germline, CDR1 is LGHNA and CDR2 is YNFKEQ.

The chain uses TRBV29-1 and TRBJ2-3; 9 positions match TRBD1. After removal of 2 bases from V and 4 bases from J, the junction contained 16 bases not matched to a gene. The germline V gene has CDR1 SQVTM and CDR2 ANQGSEA. The CDR3 consists of 18 residues. As DNA, the CDR3 is TGCAGCGTTGAATTCCGGGACAGGGTCCCGGGGGTTGCAGATACGCAGTATTTT. Its protein is CSVEFRDRVPGVADTQYF.

This clonotype was recorded many times. This chain uses TRBV2 with TRBJ2-3; D is ambiguous. The germline CDR1 and CDR2 sequences are SNHLY and FYNNEI. This CDR3 spans 16 amino acids. V was trimmed by 1 base and J by 0 bases, leaving 11 bases between them. CDR3 DNA: TGTGCCAGCAGTGAAGGGGCTTCACCTAGCACAGATACGCAGTATTTT. Its translation: CASSEGASPSTDTQYF.

The chain joins TRBV29-1 to TRBJ2-3, with D uncertain. Trimming stripped 7 bases from V and 1 base from J, with 12 bases between. Per the germline V gene, CDR1 is SQVTM and CDR2 is ANQGSEA. The CDR3 runs 13 residues. CDR3 in DNA: TGCAGCGACCGGGCCAGTGGCACAGATACGCAGTATTTT. It specifies CSDRASGTDTQYF.

This clonotype was recorded a few times. The gene calls are TRBV20-1 and TRBJ2-7; D is uncertain. The CDR3 totals 13 residues. V was cut by 3 bases and J by 6 bases, with 15 bases left in between. Germline V lookup: CDR1 DFQATT, CDR2 SNEGSKA (reference sequence). CDR3 loop: CSASHIRGGEQYF. CDR3 nucleotides: TGCAGTGCTAGTCACATCCGTGGCGGCGAGCAGTACTTC.

This clonotype was counted ten times or more. This sequence joins TRBV11-3 and TRBJ2-2; D is possibly TRBD2 (5 bases). V was shortened by 5 bases and J by 0 bases, with 13 bases between the two germline ends. The CDR3 loop spans 16 amino acids. Germline V CDR1 and CDR2: SGHNT, YENEEA. In DNA, the CDR3 is TGTGCCAGCAGCCGAGCGGCCTCACCGAACACCGGGGAGCTGTTTTTT. Encoded protein: CASSRAASPNTGELFF.

The CDR3 DNA sequence: TGTGCCAGCAGTGAAGCCGCCCACCCAAATCAGCCCCAGCATTTT. This gives the protein CASSEAAHPNQPQHF. The chain links TRBV2 to TRBJ1-5; D not resolved. V dropped 0 bases and J dropped 4 bases, with 10 bases sitting between them. The CDR3 covers 15 residues. CDR1 and CDR2 (germline): SNHLY, FYNNEI. Based on the CDR3 plus reference TRBV2 and TRBJ1-5, the full variable domain is EPEVTQTPSHQVTQMGQEVILRCVPISNHLYFYWYRQILGQKVEFLVSFYNNEISEKSEIFDDQFSVERPDGSNFTLKIRSTKLEDSAMYFCASSEAAHPNQPQHFGDGTRLSIL.

This clonotype appeared many times. The chain joins TRBV11-2 to TRBJ2-5, with D perhaps TRBD1 or TRBD2 (5 bases each). There are 16 residues in the CDR3. Germline loops: CDR1 SGHAT, CDR2 FQNNGV. V was pared by 1 base and J by 5 bases, with 17 bases between. The CDR3 DNA reads as TGTGCCAGCAGCTTAGTGTGGGGGAGCCAAGGGGAGACCCAGTACTTC. Translation gives CASSLVWGSQGETQYF. The full variable domain, its missing parts supplied by reference TRBV11-2 and TRBJ2-5, is EAGVAQSPRYKIIEKRQSVAFWCNPISGHATLYWYQQILGQGPKLLIQFQNNGVVDDSQLPKDRFSAERLKGVDSTLKIQPAKLEDSAVYLCASSLVWGSQGETQYFGPGTRLLVL.

As for this clonotype: A much larger clone sits a single nucleotide away, making a read error possible. This chain uses TRBV20-1 with TRBJ2-3; tentatively, D is TRBD2 (6 bases). CDR1 is DFQATT and CDR2 is SNEGSKA in the germline V gene (reference sequence). The CDR3 totals 14 residues. The CDR3 region has the DNA TGCAGTGCTAGCGGGGCTACTAGCACAGATACGCAGTGTTTT. Protein product: CSASGATSTDTQCF.

This clonotype came up many times. The chain has TRBV7-3 and TRBJ1-1; D might be TRBD1 (5 bases). The germline gives CDR1 SGHTA, CDR2 FQGTGA. The CDR3 sequence is 13 residues long. Trimming stripped 3 bases from V and 1 base from J, with 6 bases between. CDR3 amino acids: CASSFGANTEAFF. CDR3 DNA sequence: TGTGCCAGCAGCTTTGGGGCGAACACTGAAGCTTTCTTT. Complete variable domain (other parts from reference TRBV7-3 and TRBJ1-1): GAGVSQTPSNKVTEKGKYVELRCDPISGHTALYWYRQSLGQGPEFLIYFQGTGAADDSGLPNDRFFAVRPEGSVSTLKIQRTERGDSAVYLCASSFGANTEAFFGQGTRLTVV.

V is TRBV19 and J is TRBJ1-5; no clear D gene. Per germline, CDR1 LNHDA and CDR2 SQIVND (reference sequence). The CDR3 consists of 14 residues. Trimming took off 3 bases at V and 4 bases at J, with 10 bases between the two ends. CDR3 sequence reads: CASSMSGENQPQHF. For the CDR3, the DNA is TGTGCCAGTAGTATGTCAGGTGAGAATCAGCCCCAGCATTTT.

This clonotype was detected ten times or more. This chain connects TRBV12-3 or TRBV12-4 to TRBJ1-6; no clear D. Trimming removed 0 bases from V and 6 bases from J, with 9 bases in between. This CDR3 contains 15 residues. The CDR3 is CASSLARRSNSPLHF. In DNA, the CDR3 is TGTGCCAGCAGTTTAGCCAGGAGAAGTAATTCACCCCTCCACTTT.